This T cell receptor (beta chain) was captured in a study of CD8+CD57+ T cells in acquired aplastic anemia. Study context: Isolated CD4+ and CD8+ cells, once sorted, yielded DNA averaging around 3 ug. Findings and limits, study-wide: CD8+ Simpson's diversity in patients was not significantly different from that in controls. Patients and controls turned out to have 25 to 35 CD8+ CDR3 sequences in common.

Genomic DNA was employed as the template in profiling TCR beta VDJ and CDR3. MiXCR, applied by TCRdb to the reads, yields one record per CDR3 protein. This table holds more than 150,000 distinct CDR3 sequences, roughly half found once. Points on this clonotype: What it binds is unknown.

The germline V and J ends were trimmed by 5 bases and 14 bases, with 10 bases remaining between them. Germline V gene lookup returns CDR1 SGHTA and CDR2 FQGTGA. This CDR3 contains 11 residues. The sequencing sample was made of sorted CD4+, CD8+, or CD8+CD57+ T cells (not recorded which) from PBMCs. The receptor was derived from a human donor in good health. The chain couples TRBV7-3 to TRBJ1-6, with a tentative D call TRBD1 (5 bases). CDR3: CASSPEGALHF. In nucleotides, the CDR3 is TGTGCCAGCAGCCCCGAAGGGGCCCTCCACTTT.